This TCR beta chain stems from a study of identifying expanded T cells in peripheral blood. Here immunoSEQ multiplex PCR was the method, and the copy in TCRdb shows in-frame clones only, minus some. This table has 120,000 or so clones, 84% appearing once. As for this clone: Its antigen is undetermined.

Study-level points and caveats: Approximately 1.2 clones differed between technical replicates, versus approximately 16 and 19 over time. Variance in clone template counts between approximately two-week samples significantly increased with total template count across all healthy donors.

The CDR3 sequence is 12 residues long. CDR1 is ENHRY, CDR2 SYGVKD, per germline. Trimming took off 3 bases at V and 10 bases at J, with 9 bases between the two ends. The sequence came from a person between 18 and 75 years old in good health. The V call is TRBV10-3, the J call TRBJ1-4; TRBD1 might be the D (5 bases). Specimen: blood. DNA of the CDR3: TGTGCCATCAGTGAAGGTGGGGGAAAACTGTTTTTT. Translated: CAISEGGGKLFF.